This T cell receptor (beta chain) was recorded in a study of sequential checkpoint blockade in melanoma. Background on the study: Both treatment sequences were followed by maintenance nivolumab. About 88 pretreatment tumor DNA samples were TCRβ immunosequenced.

Treatment denoted: randomized to nivolumab then ipilimumab (arm A) or the reverse (arm B). No patient had prior DNA-damaging chemotherapy. The method was immunoSEQ multiplex PCR; TCRdb's version includes in-frame clones alone and lacks a portion of them. The table has roughly 18,000 clones, approximately 26% seen once. The CDR3 runs to 13 residues. Trimming at V came to 6 bases and at J to 5 bases, leaving 5 bases not matched to a gene. The germline CDR1 and CDR2 sequences are WSHSY and SAAADI. This sample comprised tumor tissue (inferred from file names), obtained from a patient given nivolumab and ipilimumab in sequence. The sequence was collected from a human donor with melanoma. The chain has TRBV10-2 and TRBJ2-5, with 8 positions matching TRBD2. For the CDR3, the DNA is TGCGCCAGCAGAGGACTAGCACAGGAGACCCAGTACTTC. Residues: CASRGLAQETQYF.